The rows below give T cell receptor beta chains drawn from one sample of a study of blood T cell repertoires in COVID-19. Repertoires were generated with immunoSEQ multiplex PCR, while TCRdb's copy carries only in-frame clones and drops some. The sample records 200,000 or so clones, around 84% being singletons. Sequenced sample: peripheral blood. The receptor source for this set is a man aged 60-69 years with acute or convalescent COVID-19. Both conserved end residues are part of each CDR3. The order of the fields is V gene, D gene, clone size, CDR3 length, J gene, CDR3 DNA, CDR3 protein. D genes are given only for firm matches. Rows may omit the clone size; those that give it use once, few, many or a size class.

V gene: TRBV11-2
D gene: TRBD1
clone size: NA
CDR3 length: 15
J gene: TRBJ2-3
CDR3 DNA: TGTGCCAGCAGCCGTGACAGGGGGGACACAGATACGCAGTATTTT
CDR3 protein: CASSRDRGDTDTQYF

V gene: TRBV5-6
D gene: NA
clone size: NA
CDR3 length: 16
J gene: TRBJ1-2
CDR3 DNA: TGTGCCAGCAGCAATTTTTGGGAGGGTTTAAACTATGGCTACACCTTC
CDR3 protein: CASSNFWEGLNYGYTF

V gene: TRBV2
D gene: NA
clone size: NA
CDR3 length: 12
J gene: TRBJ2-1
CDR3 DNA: TGTGCCAGCAGCGCTCAGGGTATTGAGCAGTTCTTC
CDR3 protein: CASSAQGIEQFF

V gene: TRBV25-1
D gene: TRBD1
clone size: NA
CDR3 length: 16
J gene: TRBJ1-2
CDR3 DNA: TGTGCCAGCAGTGAATTGGGGGGACAGGGTCTAAATGGCTACACCTTC
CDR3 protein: CASSELGGQGLNGYTF

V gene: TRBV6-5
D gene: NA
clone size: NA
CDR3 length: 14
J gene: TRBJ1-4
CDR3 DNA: TGTGCCAGCAGAGGAGGACGGTTTAATGAAAAACTGTTTTTT
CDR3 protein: CASRGGRFNEKLFF

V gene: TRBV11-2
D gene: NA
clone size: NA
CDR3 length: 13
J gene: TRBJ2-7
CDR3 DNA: TGTGCCAGCAGCGCAGGCTGGGCCTACGAGCAGTACTTC
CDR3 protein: CASSAGWAYEQYF

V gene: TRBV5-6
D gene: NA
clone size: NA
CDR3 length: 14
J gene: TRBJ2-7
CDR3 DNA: TGTGCCAGCAGCTTGGGGCAGGGGTCCTACGAGCAGTACTTC
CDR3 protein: CASSLGQGSYEQYF

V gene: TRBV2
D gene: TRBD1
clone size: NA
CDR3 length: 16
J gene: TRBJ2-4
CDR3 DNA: TGTGCCAGCAGTGCTACAGGGGGCGCCGCCAAAAACATTCAGTACTTC
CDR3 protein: CASSATGGAAKNIQYF

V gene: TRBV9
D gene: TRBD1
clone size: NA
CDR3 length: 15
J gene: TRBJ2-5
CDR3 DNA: TGTGCCAGCAGCGCACAACAGGGGGCACGGGAGACCCAGTACTTC
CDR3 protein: CASSAQQGARETQYF

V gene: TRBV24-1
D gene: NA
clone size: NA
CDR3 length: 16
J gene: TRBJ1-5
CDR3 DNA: TGTGCCACCAGTGCACCCCCACAGGGTGGGAATCAGCCCCAGCATTTT
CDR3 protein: CATSAPPQGGNQPQHF

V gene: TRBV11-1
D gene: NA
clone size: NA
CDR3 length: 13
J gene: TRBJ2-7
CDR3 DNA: TGTGCCAGCAGACCTGTCGGGGGTTACGAGCAGTACTTC
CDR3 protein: CASRPVGGYEQYF

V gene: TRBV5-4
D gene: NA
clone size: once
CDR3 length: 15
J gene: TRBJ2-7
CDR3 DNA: TGTGCCAGCAGCCCCGGGGCGGGGTTGTCCTACGAGCAGTACTTC
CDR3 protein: CASSPGAGLSYEQYF

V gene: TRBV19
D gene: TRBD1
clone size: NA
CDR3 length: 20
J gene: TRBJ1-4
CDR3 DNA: TGTGCCAGTAGTATGGAGGGGACAGGGCGTCTTGGCGCAACTAATGAAAAACTGTTTTTT
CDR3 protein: CASSMEGTGRLGATNEKLFF

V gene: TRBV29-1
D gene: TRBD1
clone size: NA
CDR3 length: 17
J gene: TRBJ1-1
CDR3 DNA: TGCAGCGTTGGGAGGGGACAGGGGAAGGGCATGAACACTGAAGCTTTCTTT
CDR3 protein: CSVGRGQGKGMNTEAFF

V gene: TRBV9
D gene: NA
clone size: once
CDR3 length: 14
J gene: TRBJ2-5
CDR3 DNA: TGTGCCAGCAGCGTAGACAGTAGTTATGAGACCCAGTACTTC
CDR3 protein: CASSVDSSYETQYF

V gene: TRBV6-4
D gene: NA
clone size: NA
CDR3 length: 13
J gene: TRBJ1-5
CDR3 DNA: TGTGCCAGCAGTGTTGGCGGGAATCAGCCCCAGCATTTT
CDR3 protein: CASSVGGNQPQHF

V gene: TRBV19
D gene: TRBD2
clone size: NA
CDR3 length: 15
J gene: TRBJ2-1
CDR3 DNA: TGTGCCAGTAGTCCCGGACTAGGGCAATACAATGAGCAGTTCTTC
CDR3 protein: CASSPGLGQYNEQFF

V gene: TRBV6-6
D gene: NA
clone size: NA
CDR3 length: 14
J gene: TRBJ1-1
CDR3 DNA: TGTGCCAGCAGTTACAGGGAGGGGAGGACTGAAGCTTTCTTT
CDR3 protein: CASSYREGRTEAFF

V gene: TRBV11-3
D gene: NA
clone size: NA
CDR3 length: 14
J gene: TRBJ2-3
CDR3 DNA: TGTGCCAGCAGCCAGACCCCCCTAGGAGATACGCAGTATTTT
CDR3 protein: CASSQTPLGDTQYF

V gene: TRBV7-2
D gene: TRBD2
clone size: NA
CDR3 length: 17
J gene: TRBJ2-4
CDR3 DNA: TGTGCCAGCAGCCCAGGCGGGGGACCAGTAGCCAAAAACATTCAGTACTTC
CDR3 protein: CASSPGGGPVAKNIQYF

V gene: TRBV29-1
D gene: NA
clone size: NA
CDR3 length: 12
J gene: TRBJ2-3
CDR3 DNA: TGCAGCGTTGAAACGGGGGTAAATACGCAGTATTTT
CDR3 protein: CSVETGVNTQYF

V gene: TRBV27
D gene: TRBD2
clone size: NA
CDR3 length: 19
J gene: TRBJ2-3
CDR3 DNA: TGTGCCAGCACTAAACTAGCGGGGGGGCCCGGTTTCAGTACAGATACGCAGTATTTT
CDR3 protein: CASTKLAGGPGFSTDTQYF

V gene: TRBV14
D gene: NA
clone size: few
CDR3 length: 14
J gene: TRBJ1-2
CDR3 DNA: TGTGCCAGCAGCCCGATCGGGGGGACGGATGGCTACACCTTC
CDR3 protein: CASSPIGGTDGYTF

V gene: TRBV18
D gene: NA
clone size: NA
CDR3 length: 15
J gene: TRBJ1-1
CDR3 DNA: TGTGCCAGCTCACCAATTACGGGGTCGAACACTGAAGCTTTCTTT
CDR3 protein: CASSPITGSNTEAFF

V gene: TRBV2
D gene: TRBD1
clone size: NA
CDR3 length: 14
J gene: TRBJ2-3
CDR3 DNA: TGTGCCAGCAGACCCGACAGGGGTGCCGATACGCAGTATTTT
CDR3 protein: CASRPDRGADTQYF

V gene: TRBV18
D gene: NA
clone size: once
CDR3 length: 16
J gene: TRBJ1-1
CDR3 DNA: TGTGCCAGCTCACCACAGATGAGCAGGGGTGACACTGAAGCTTTCTTT
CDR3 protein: CASSPQMSRGDTEAFF

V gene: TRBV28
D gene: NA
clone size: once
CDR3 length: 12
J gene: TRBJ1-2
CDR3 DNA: TGTGCCAGCAGTTTCCGGGGGTTAGGCTACACCTTC
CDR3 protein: CASSFRGLGYTF

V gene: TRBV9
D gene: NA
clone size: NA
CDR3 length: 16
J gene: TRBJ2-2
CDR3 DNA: TGTGCCAGCAGCGTCAATTTGGCATCGTGGACCGGGGAGCTGTTTTTT
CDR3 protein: CASSVNLASWTGELFF

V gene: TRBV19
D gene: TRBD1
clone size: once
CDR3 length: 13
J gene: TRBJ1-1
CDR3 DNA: TGTGCCAGTAAAAGGGGGCTCGGGACTGAAGCTTTCTTT
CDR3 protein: CASKRGLGTEAFF

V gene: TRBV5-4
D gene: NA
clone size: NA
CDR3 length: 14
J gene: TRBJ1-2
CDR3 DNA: TGTGCCAGCAGCCCGGACTCATTAGGGTATGGCTACACCTTC
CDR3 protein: CASSPDSLGYGYTF

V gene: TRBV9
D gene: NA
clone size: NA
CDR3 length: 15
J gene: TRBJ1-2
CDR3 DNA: TGTGCCAGCAGCGCGGACAGCATTACCCTCTATGGCTACACCTTC
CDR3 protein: CASSADSITLYGYTF

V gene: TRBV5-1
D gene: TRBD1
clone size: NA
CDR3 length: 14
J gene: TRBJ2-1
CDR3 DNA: TGCGCCAGCAGCGCCCGGACAGGGGGCGGCGAGCAGTTCTTC
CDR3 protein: CASSARTGGGEQFF

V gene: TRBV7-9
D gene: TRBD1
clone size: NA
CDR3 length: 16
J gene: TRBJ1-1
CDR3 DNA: TGTGCCAGCAGCTTAGGGACAGGGGGGGTGTTGGCTGAAGCTTTCTTT
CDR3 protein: CASSLGTGGVLAEAFF

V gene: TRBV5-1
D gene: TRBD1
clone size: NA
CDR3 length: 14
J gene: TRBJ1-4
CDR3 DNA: TGCGCCAGCAGCTTGGATCAGGGGGGAGAAAAACTGTTTTTT
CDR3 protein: CASSLDQGGEKLFF

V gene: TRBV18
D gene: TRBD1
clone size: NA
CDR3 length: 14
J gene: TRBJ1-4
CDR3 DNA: TGTGCCAGCTCAGAGGGACAGACTAATGAAAAACTGTTTTTT
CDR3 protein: CASSEGQTNEKLFF

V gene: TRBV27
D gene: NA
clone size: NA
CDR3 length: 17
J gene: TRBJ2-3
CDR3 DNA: TGTGCCAGCAGCCTAAGGAGGTCCGGAACTAGCACAGATACGCAGTATTTT
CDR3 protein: CASSLRRSGTSTDTQYF

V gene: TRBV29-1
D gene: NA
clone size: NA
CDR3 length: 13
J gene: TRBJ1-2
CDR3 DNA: TGCAGCGTTGAAAAACCGGGCCGGGGGGGCTACACCTTC
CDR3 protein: CSVEKPGRGGYTF

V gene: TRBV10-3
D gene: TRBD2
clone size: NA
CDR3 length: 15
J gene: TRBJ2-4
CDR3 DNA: TGTGCCATCAAATCTAGCGGGGGGGCGGACGACATTCAGTACTTC
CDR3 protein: CAIKSSGGADDIQYF

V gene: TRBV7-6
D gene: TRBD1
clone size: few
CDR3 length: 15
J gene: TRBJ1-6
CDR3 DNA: TGTGCCAGCAGCCCGGGGACAGGGCGTAATTCACCCCTCCACTTT
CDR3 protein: CASSPGTGRNSPLHF

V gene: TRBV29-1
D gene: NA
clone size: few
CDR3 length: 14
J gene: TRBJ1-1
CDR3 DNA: TGCAGCGTTGAAGATCGGGCGGGGAACACTGAAGCTTTCTTT
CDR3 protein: CSVEDRAGNTEAFF

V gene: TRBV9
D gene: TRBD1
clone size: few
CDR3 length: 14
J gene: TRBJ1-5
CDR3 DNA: TGTGCCAGCAGCTTCCGGGACAGCCATCAGCCCCAGCATTTT
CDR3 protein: CASSFRDSHQPQHF

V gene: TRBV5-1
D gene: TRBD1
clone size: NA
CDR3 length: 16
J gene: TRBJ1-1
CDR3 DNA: TGCGCCAGCAGCTTAACCGGGACAGGGATGAACACTGAAGCTTTCTTT
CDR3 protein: CASSLTGTGMNTEAFF

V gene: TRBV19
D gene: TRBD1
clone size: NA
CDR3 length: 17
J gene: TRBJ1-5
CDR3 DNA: TGTGCCAGTAGTATAGATCAGGGACAGGTAACCCGCCAGCCCCAGCATTTT
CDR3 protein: CASSIDQGQVTRQPQHF

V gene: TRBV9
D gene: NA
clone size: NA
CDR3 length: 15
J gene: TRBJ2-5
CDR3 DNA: TGTGCCAGCAGCTTTAGGGTAGCGGACCAAGAGACCCAGTACTTC
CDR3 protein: CASSFRVADQETQYF

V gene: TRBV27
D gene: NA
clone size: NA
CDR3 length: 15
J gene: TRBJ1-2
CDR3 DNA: TGTGCCAGCAGCATCCAGGGACAACAAAACTATGGCTACACCTTC
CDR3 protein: CASSIQGQQNYGYTF